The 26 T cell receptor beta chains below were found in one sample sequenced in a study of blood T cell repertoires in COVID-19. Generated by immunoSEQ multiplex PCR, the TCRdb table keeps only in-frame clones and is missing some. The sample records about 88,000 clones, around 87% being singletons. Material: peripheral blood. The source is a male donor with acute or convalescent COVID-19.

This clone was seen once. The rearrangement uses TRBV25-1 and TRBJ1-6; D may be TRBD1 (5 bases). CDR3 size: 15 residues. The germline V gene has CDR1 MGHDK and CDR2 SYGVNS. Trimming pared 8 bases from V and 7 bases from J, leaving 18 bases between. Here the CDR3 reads CASGGGTQRNSPLHF. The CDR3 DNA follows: TGTGCCAGCGGGGGGGGGACCCAAAGGAATTCACCCCTCCACTTT.

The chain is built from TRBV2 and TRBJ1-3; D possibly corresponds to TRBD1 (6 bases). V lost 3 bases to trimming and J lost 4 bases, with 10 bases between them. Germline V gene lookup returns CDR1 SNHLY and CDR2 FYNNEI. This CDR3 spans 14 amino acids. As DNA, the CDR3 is TGTGCCAGCAGTGAGCAGGGGCCGGGAAACACCATATATTTT. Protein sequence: CASSEQGPGNTIYF.

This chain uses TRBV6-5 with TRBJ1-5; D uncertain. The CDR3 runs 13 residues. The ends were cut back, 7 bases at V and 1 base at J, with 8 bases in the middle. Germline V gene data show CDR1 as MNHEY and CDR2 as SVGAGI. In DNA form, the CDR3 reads TGTGCCAGCAAGGTCGGGAGCAATCAGCCCCAGCATTTT. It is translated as CASKVGSNQPQHF.

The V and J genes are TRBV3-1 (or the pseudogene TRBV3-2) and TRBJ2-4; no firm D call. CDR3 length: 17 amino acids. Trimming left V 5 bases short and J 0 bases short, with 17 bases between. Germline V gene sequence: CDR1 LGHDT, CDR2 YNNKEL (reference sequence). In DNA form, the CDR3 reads TGTGCCAGCAGCTCGAGCCAGGTTAGATTAGCCAAAAACATTCAGTACTTC. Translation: CASSSSQVRLAKNIQYF.

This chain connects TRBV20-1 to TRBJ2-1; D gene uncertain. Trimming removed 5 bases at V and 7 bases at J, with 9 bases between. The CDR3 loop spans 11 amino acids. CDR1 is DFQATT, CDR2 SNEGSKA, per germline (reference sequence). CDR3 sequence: CSAARANEQFF. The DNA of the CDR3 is TGCAGTGCTGCCCGCGCAAATGAGCAGTTCTTC.

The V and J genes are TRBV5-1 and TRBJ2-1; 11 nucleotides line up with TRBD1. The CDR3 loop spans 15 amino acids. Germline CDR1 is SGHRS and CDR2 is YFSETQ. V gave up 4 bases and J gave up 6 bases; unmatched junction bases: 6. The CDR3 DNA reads TGCGCCAGCAGCCCGGGCGGACAGGGGGCCAATGAGCAGTTCTTC. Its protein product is CASSPGGQGANEQFF.

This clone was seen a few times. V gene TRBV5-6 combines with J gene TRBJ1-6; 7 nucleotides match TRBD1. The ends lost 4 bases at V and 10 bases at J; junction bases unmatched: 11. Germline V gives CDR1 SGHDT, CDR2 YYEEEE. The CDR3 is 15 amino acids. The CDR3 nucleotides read TGTGCCAGCAGCGTCACCGGGACAGTCAAGTCACCCCTCCACTTT. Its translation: CASSVTGTVKSPLHF.

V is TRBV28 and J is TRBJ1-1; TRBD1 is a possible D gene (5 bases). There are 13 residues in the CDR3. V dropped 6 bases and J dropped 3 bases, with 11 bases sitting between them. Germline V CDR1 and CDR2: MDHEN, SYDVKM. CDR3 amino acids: CASSRGGDTEAFF. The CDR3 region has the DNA TGTGCCAGCAGCCGGGGGGGAGACACTGAAGCTTTCTTT. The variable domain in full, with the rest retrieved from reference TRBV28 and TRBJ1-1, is DVKVTQSSRYLVKRTGEKVFLECVQDMDHENMFWYRQDPGLGLRLIYFSYDVKMKEKGDIPEGYSVSREKKERFSLILESASTNQTSMYLCASSRGGDTEAFFGQGTRLTVV.

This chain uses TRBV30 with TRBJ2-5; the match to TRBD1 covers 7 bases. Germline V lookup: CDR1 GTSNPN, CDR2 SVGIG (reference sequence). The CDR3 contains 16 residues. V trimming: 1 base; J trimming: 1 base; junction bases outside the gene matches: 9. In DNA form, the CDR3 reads TGTGCCTGGAGTGCTCGAGGGGGCATCCGCCAAGAGACCCAGTACTTC. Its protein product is CAWSARGGIRQETQYF.

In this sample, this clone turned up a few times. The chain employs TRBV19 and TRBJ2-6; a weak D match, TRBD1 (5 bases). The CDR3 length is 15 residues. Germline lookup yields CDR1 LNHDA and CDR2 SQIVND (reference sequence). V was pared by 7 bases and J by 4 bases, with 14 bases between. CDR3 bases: TGTGCCAGTATCAGCCAGGGTCCCGGGGCCAACGTCCTGACTTTC. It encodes CASISQGPGANVLTF.

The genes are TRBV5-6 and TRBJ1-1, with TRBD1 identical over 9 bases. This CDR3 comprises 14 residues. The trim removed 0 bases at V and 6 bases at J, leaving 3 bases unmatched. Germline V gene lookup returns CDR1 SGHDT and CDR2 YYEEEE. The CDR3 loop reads CASSLGRQGAEAFF. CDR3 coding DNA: TGTGCCAGCAGCTTGGGGCGACAGGGGGCTGAAGCTTTCTTT.

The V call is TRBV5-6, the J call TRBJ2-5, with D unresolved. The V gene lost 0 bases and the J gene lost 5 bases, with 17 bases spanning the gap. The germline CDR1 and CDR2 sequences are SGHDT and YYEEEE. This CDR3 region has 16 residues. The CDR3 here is CASSLASTVIRETQYF. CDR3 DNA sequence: TGTGCCAGCAGCTTGGCCTCTACAGTGATCAGGGAGACCCAGTACTTC.

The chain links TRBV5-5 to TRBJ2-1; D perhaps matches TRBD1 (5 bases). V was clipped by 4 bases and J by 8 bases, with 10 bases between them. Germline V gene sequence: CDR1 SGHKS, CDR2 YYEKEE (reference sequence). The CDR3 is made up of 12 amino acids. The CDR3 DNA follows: TGTGCCAGCAGCCGTCCGACAGATGAGCAGTTCTTC. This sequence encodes CASSRPTDEQFF.

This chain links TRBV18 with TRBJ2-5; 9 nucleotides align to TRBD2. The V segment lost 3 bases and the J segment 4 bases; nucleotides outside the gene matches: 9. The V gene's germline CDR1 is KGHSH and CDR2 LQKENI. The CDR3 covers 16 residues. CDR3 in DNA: TGTGCCAGCTCACCTGGTGGCGGGGGGGCGAGAGAGACCCAGTACTTC. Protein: CASSPGGGGARETQYF.

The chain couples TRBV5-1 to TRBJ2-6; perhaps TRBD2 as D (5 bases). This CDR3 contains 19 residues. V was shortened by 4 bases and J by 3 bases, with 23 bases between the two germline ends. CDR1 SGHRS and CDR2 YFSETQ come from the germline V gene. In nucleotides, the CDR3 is TGCGCCAGCAGCCGGTCGGGTCCGGGGAGTCAAGGTGGGGCCAACGTCCTGACTTTC. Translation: CASSRSGPGSQGGANVLTF.

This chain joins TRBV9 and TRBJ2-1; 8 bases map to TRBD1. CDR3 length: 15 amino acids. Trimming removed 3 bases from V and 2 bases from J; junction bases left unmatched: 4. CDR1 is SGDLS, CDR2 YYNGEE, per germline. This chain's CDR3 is CASSGGQGPYNEQFF. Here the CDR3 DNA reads TGTGCCAGCAGCGGCGGACAGGGACCCTACAATGAGCAGTTCTTC.

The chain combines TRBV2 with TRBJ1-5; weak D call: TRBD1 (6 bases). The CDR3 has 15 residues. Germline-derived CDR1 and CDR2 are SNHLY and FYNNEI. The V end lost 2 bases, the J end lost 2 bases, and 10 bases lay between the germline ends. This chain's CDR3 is CASSETRGGNQPQHF. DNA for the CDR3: TGTGCCAGCAGTGAAACCAGGGGAGGCAATCAGCCCCAGCATTTT.

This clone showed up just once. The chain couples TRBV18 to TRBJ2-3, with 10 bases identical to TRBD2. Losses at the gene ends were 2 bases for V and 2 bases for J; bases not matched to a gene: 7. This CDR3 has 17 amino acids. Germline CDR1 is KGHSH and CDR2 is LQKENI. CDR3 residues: CASSPLLAGPTTDTQYF. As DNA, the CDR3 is TGTGCCAGCTCACCATTACTAGCGGGGCCCACCACAGATACGCAGTATTTT.

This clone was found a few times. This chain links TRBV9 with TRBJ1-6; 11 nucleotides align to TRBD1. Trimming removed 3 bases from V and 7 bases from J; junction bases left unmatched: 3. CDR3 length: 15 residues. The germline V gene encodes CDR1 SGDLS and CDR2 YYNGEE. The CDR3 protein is CASSAGTGGNSPLHF. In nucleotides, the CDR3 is TGTGCCAGCAGCGCCGGGACAGGGGGAAATTCACCCCTCCACTTT.

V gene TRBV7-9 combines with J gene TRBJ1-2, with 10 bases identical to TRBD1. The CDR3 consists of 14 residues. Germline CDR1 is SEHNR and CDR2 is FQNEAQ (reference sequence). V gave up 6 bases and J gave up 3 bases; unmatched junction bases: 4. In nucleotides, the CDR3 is TGTGCCAGCAGTCTGGACAGGGGGGACTATGGCTACACCTTC. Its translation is CASSLDRGDYGYTF.

The CDR3 DNA reads TGCGCCAGCAGCTCCCCCGACGGGACAGATACGCAGTATTTT. Translation gives CASSSPDGTDTQYF. This chain links TRBV5-1 with TRBJ2-3; no clear D. CDR3 length: 14 residues. In germline, CDR1 is SGHRS, CDR2 YFSETQ. V lost 3 bases and J 3 bases, leaving 11 bases between the germline ends.

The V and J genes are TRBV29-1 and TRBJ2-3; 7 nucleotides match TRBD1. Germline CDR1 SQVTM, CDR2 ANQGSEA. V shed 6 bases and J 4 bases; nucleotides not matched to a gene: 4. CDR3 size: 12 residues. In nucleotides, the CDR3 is TGCAGCGTGGGGGACAGCGCAGATACGCAGTATTTT. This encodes CSVGDSADTQYF.

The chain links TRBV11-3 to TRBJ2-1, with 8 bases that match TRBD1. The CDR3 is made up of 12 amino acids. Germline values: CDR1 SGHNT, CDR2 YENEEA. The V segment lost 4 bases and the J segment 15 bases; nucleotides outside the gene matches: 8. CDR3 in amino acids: CASSSAGTGPFF. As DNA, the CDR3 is TGTGCCAGCAGCTCGGCAGGGACAGGCCCGTTCTTC.

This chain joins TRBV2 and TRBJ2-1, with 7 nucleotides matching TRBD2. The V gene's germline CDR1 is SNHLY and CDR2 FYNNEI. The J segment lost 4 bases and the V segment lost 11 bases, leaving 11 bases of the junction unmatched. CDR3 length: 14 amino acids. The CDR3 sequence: CAPRAAGVYNEQFF. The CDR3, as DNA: TGTGCCCCCAGGGCGGCGGGGGTTTACAATGAGCAGTTCTTC. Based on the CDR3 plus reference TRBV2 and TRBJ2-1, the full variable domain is EPEVTQTPSHQVTQMGQEVILRCVPISNHLYFYWYRQILGQKVEFLVSFYNNEISEKSEIFDDQFSVERPDGSNFTLKIRSTKLEDSAMYFCAPRAAGVYNEQFFGPGTRLTVL.

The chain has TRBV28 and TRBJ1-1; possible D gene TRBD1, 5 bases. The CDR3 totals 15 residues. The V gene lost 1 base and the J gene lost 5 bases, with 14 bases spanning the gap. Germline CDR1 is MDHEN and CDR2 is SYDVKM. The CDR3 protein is CASSLYRPQRTEAFF. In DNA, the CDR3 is TGTGCCAGCAGTTTATACAGGCCCCAGAGGACTGAAGCTTTCTTT.

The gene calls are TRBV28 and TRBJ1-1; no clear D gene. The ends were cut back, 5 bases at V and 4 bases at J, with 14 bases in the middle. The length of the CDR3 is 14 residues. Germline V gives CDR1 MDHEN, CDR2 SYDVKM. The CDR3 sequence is CASSTVARGTEAFF. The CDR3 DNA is TGTGCCAGCAGTACGGTGGCCCGGGGCACTGAAGCTTTCTTT.